This T cell receptor (beta chain) came from a study of cytomegalovirus exposure and HLA in healthy donors. Germline V gene lookup returns CDR1 SGHTA and CDR2 FQGTGA. Between the trimmed V and J ends, which lost 0 bases and 1 base, there was a span of 9 bases. The CDR3 covers 15 residues. The study ran its PCR with 60 Vbeta and 13 Jbeta primers. Data came from immunoSEQ multiplex PCR; TCRdb stores just in-frame clones and leaves some out. The table includes 90,000 to 120,000 clones, around 78% detected once. This clonotype was obtained from a man under 40 in good health and CMV-seronegative. The sequenced material came from PBMCs. This chain uses TRBV7-3 with TRBJ1-1, with D maybe TRBD1 (5 bases). For the CDR3, the DNA is TGTGCCAGCAGCTTAACCCGCAGGGAGAACACTGAAGCTTTCTTT. It encodes CASSLTRRENTEAFF.